These 8 T cell receptor beta chains originate from one sample sequenced in a study of blood T cell repertoires in COVID-19. Clones were read by immunoSEQ multiplex PCR, and TCRdb kept only the in-frame ones, dropping some. The data contain about 370,000 clones, 85% to 90% of them singletons. Sequenced input: PBMCs or T cells enriched from blood (not recorded which). The receptors derive from a man between 18 and 29 years old who had recovered from COVID-19.

V gene TRBV5-1 combines with J gene TRBJ2-1, with TRBD1 matching 9 bases. The ends lost 0 bases at V and 9 bases at J; junction bases unmatched: 1. In germline, CDR1 is SGHRS, CDR2 YFSETQ. This CDR3 is built from 13 residues. Written as DNA, the CDR3 is TGCGCCAGCAGCTTGGCGGGACAGGGTGAGCAGTTCTTC. Protein: CASSLAGQGEQFF.

This clone was picked up one time. The V gene is TRBV7-9, the J gene TRBJ2-1, with D possibly being TRBD2 (6 bases). This CDR3 has 16 amino acids. V gave up 5 bases and J gave up 6 bases, with 20 bases separating them. Germline CDR1 is SEHNR and CDR2 is FQNEAQ (reference sequence). This CDR3 reads CASSRELLTSSNEQFF. In DNA form, the CDR3 reads TGTGCCAGCAGCCGAGAACTACTGACTAGTAGCAATGAGCAGTTCTTC. Variable domain in full (rest from reference TRBV7-9 and TRBJ2-1): DTGVSQNPRHKITKRGQNVTFRCDPISEHNRLYWYRQTLGQGPEFLTYFQNEAQLEKSRLLSDRFSAERPKGSFSTLEIQRTEQGDSAMYLCASSRELLTSSNEQFFGPGTRLTVL.

This clone has more than one count but fewer than ten. The genes are TRBV7-9 and TRBJ1-1; TRBD1 is a possible D gene (6 bases). V was cut by 5 bases and J by 6 bases, with 19 bases left in between. Germline V gene lookup returns CDR1 SEHNR and CDR2 FQNEAQ (reference sequence). The CDR3 is 15 amino acids. The CDR3 spells CASSPAARGSSEAFF. Here the CDR3 DNA reads TGTGCCAGCAGCCCCGCTGCCAGGGGAAGTTCTGAAGCTTTCTTT. The entire variable domain, with the rest obtained from reference TRBV7-9 and TRBJ1-1, is as follows: DTGVSQNPRHKITKRGQNVTFRCDPISEHNRLYWYRQTLGQGPEFLTYFQNEAQLEKSRLLSDRFSAERPKGSFSTLEIQRTEQGDSAMYLCASSPAARGSSEAFFGQGTRLTVV.

This clone has just one count. The V gene is TRBV27, the J gene TRBJ2-1; TRBD2 aligns across 10 bases. V was clipped by 3 bases and J by 0 bases; unmatched bases: 20. CDR1 is MNHEY, CDR2 SMNVEV, per germline (reference sequence). This CDR3 spans 22 amino acids. CDR3 sequence (DNA): TGTGCCAGCAGTTTGAGGTTTCGGACCGGGGGACTAGCGTTTAGCTCCTACAATGAGCAGTTCTTC. This gives the protein CASSLRFRTGGLAFSSYNEQFF.

The V call is TRBV9, the J call TRBJ2-2; weak D call: TRBD2 (5 bases). The CDR3 is made up of 15 amino acids. V was pared by 4 bases and J by 4 bases, with 14 bases between. Germline V gives CDR1 SGDLS, CDR2 YYNGEE. CDR3 in amino acids: CASSPRGGATGELFF. As DNA, the CDR3 is TGTGCCAGCAGCCCCCGAGGAGGTGCCACCGGGGAGCTGTTTTTT.

The chain joins TRBV7-9 to TRBJ1-2, with D unclear. Trimming removed 6 bases at V and 8 bases at J, with 13 bases between. The CDR3 runs to 12 residues. The germline V gene has CDR1 SEHNR and CDR2 FQNEAQ (reference sequence). The CDR3: CASRPKVGGYTF. The CDR3 nucleotides read TGTGCCAGCAGACCGAAGGTCGGGGGCTACACCTTC.

The chain carries TRBV2 and TRBJ1-5; D unclear. V was shortened by 4 bases and J by 0 bases, with 7 bases between the two germline ends. CDR3 length: 14 residues. Germline V gives CDR1 SNHLY, CDR2 FYNNEI. The CDR3 bases are TGTGCCAGCAGTGTGAGAGATAGCAATCAGCCCCAGCATTTT. This codes for CASSVRDSNQPQHF.

A single count supports this clone. The J gene is TRBJ2-1, the V gene TRBV7-2, with 12 bases fitting TRBD2. Germline-derived CDR1 and CDR2 are SGHTA and FQGNSA. J lost 8 bases, V lost 1 base, and 3 bases had no gene match. The CDR3 covers 15 residues. CDR3 sequence (DNA): TGTGCCAGCAGCTTAGAAGGGACTAGCGGGCATGAGCAGTTCTTC. Translating it yields CASSLEGTSGHEQFF.